This entry describes one T cell receptor beta chain. Its matching antigen is unknown. From germline, CDR1 is KGHDR and CDR2 SFDVKD. This CDR3 has 16 amino acids. With 4 bases clipped from V and 0 bases from J, the junction kept 6 bases outside the gene matches. Sequencing used immunoSEQ multiplex PCR; TCRdb keeps in-frame clones, though not all of them. This table has roughly 79,000 clones, about 90% appearing once. This sample was taken from a study of T cell responses to AZD1222 COVID-19 vaccine. The study, taken as a whole, reports: Receipt of two AZD1222 doses was followed by a rise in Spike-specific TCR breadth and depth.

The sequencing here drew on peripheral blood, taken on day 0 of MenACWY control vaccination. This sequence was found in an adult in good health. The chain uses TRBV24-1 and TRBJ1-1; 8 bases map to TRBD1. The CDR3 protein is CATSDSSQGVNTEAFF. As DNA, the CDR3 is TGTGCCACCAGTGACTCCTCACAGGGGGTGAACACTGAAGCTTTCTTT.